Sequencing of this TCR delta chain was carried out in a study of γδ T cells in repeated Plasmodium falciparum infection. The wider study: Donors had four controlled P. falciparum NF54 infections over approximately 640 days. Sampling occurred at baseline, pre-infection for selected infections, and 21 days post-infection.

This CDR3 comprises 15 residues. Germline CDR1 is TSWWSYY and CDR2 is QGS. TCRdb re-called clones from the multiplex PCR reads via CATT. In the table there are 45,000 to 50,000 delta-chain clones, roughly 1.6% of which are singletons. Bulk repertoires came from Vgamma9/Vdelta2+ or Vdelta2-negative gammadelta T cells flow-sorted from PBMC. Turning to this clone: A far larger clone is a single base away, which makes a read error likely. The sample holds other DNA sequences that translate to the same CDR3.

Sequenced input: gamma-delta T cells from blood. The TCR originated in a pool of human donors (malaria-infected and uninfected, not separated). This sequence joins TRDV1 and TRDJ1; TRDD1 agrees at 7 bases. In DNA form, the CDR3 reads TGCGCTCTTGGGGAAATAGCGAGGCCCACCGATAAACTCATCTTT. It encodes CALGEIARPTDKLIF.